What follows is one T cell receptor beta chain and its context. This clone's antigen is unknown. Base-call qualities are not available, and no considerably larger clone is one nucleotide away. This sample is drawn from a study of identical twins (dated by TCRdb to about 2016). About the full investigation: To test whether fetal clonotypes persist, the study used deep sequencing on TCR alpha and beta repertoires from monozygotic twins, unrelated adults of various ages, and cord blood. To rule out contamination, the twin experiments were replicated at different times with different library preparation protocols. What the authors observed across the whole study: In monozygotic twins, recombination models systematically underestimated out-of-frame TCR alpha sharing, but the models matched the sharing seen between unrelated individuals. In beta out-of-frame sequences, excess twin sharing was weaker, because having fewer shared sequences lowered the signal-to-noise ratio. Compared with coincidental sharing between unrelated individuals, an excess of low generation-probability sequences was observed among out-of-frame TCR alpha sequences shared between twins. Zero-insertion analyses could be partly confounded by invariant T cells such as MAIT and iNKT, though diverse VJ usage argued against such confounding for most clonotypes. Because the same donors could not be followed over many years, the conclusions relied on cross-sectional statistical analysis. Abundant cord blood beta clonotypes had fewer insertions, young adult naive repertoires showed a similar but weaker trend, and memory repertoires showed no such trend.

Libraries were built with 5' RACE. The listed sequencing device is Illumina HiSeq 2000. A universal primer binding site was added through template switching, and the final cDNA carried a unique molecular identifier so that TCR cDNA molecules could be counted accurately. Specific primers in the conserved constant-segment region were used to synthesize first-strand cDNA for the TCR alpha and beta chains. Each cDNA library was double barcoded, with a SMART-Mk sample barcode plus Illumina barcodes, to control for contamination. Two successive PCR steps introduced TruSeq adapter sequences along with Illumina sample barcodes. The Illumina HiSeq platform was used with custom primers to sequence TCR alpha and beta cDNA libraries. For the original study's pipeline: Raw reads were processed with MiGEC to extract unique molecular identifiers, and MiXCR was used to determine CDR3 positions. Recombination models were inferred per individual with the repgenHMM and IGoR tools using an EM algorithm. The tcR package in R was used for shared clonotype analysis, with sharing normalized by the product of cloneset sizes. To study raw recombination without the effects of thymic and clonal selection, out-of-frame nonproductive sequences were analyzed. The raw public data were reprocessed by TCRdb itself: fastp quality trimming at Q25, MiXCR clonotype calling, in-frame beta chains only. Merged by CDR3 protein, the rows form single entries marked with the most common genes and DNA. The V and J calls and clone size come from TCRdb's table, not from the authors' own analysis. A total of 1.5 million to 2 million distinct CDR3 sequences appear in this sample, roughly 35% of them only once. Of the sample, about 0.27% falls within the top ten clones.

Every donor in the study was a healthy Caucasian. CDR1 and CDR2 are read off the germline V gene as MDHEN and SYDVKM. V is pared back by 6 bases and J by 7 bases, with 22 bases lying between the germline termini. The CDR3 numbers 15 residues from cysteine through phenylalanine. Only the CDR3 portion is preserved as DNA: 45 bases, with reading frame beginning at the first base. The rearrangement joined TRBV28 to TRBJ2-7; perhaps TRBD1 is the D gene, with 5 bases matching. The sequence was collected from a newborn girl in good health. Sample: cord blood. The DNA sequence follows: TGTGCCAGCAGGGCAGGGATTAGCTCCTACAGTGAGCAGTACTTC. Translated, this gives CASRAGISSYSEQYF. The CDR3 plus the reference TRBV28 and TRBJ2-7 genes for the other parts give the full variable domain: DVKVTQSSRYLVKRTGEKVFLECVQDMDHENMFWYRQDPGLGLRLIYFSYDVKMKEKGDIPEGYSVSREKKERFSLILESASTNQTSMYLCASRAGISSYSEQYFGPGTRLTVT.